This passage covers 23 T cell receptor beta chains from one sample sequenced in a study of blood T cell repertoires in COVID-19. Sequencing used immunoSEQ multiplex PCR; TCRdb keeps in-frame clones, though not all of them. Of roughly 180,000 clones detected, approximately 80% appear once; the ten largest clones hold roughly 7.1%. The sequenced material came from peripheral blood. Receptor source: a human donor in a cohort sampled during active COVID-19.

The V gene is TRBV29-1, the J gene TRBJ2-1; 8 nucleotides line up with TRBD2. V shed 6 bases, J shed 10 bases, and the junction held 11 bases outside the gene matches. Germline lookup yields CDR1 SQVTM and CDR2 ANQGSEA. The CDR3 contains 13 residues. The CDR3 DNA reads as TGCAGCGTGGGGACTAGATACCAGGGGGAGCAGTTCTTC. As protein: CSVGTRYQGEQFF.

The chain recombines TRBV6-5 with TRBJ1-4; 7 nucleotides align to TRBD1. The germline gives CDR1 MNHEY, CDR2 SVGAGI. The CDR3 is 15 amino acids. V was pared by 6 bases and J by 2 bases, with 6 bases of the junction left unmatched. CDR3 coding DNA: TGTGCCAGCAGAAGAGACAGGGCGACTAATGAAAAACTGTTTTTT. Translated: CASRRDRATNEKLFF.

The rearrangement joins TRBV5-1 to TRBJ2-7; TRBD2 aligns across 8 bases. In germline, CDR1 is SGHRS, CDR2 YFSETQ. After removal of 4 bases from V and 3 bases from J, the junction contained 6 bases not matched to a gene. The CDR3 has 14 residues. The CDR3 sequence is CASSEGLGGYEQYF. The CDR3 DNA reads TGCGCCAGCAGCGAGGGACTAGGAGGCTACGAGCAGTACTTC.

This chain links TRBV9 with TRBJ2-7; 8 bases align to TRBD2. Losses at the gene ends were 3 bases for V and 7 bases for J; bases not matched to a gene: 6. This CDR3 is built from 13 residues. CDR1 SGDLS and CDR2 YYNGEE come from the germline V gene. The CDR3 reads CASSAGGPGEQYF. The CDR3 region has the DNA TGTGCCAGCAGCGCGGGGGGGCCGGGAGAGCAGTACTTC.

The V and J genes are TRBV9 and TRBJ2-7, with a possible D match to TRBD2 (6 bases). Germline lookup yields CDR1 SGDLS and CDR2 YYNGEE. The V end lost 4 bases, the J end lost 5 bases, and 16 bases lay between the germline ends. This CDR3 is built from 14 residues. The CDR3 nucleotides read TGTGCCAGCAGCCCCCGGGAGCTTCCCGACGAGCAGTACTTC. Translating it yields CASSPRELPDEQYF.

This chain joins TRBV7-9 and TRBJ1-1; no definite D call. The CDR3 runs 14 residues. V was trimmed by 4 bases and J by 2 bases, leaving 11 bases between them. The germline CDR1 and CDR2 sequences are SEHNR and FQNEAQ (reference sequence). The CDR3 nucleotides are TGTGCCAGCAGCTGGGCGCAGACCAACACTGAAGCTTTCTTT. Protein: CASSWAQTNTEAFF.

The chain uses TRBV10-3 and TRBJ2-7, with 8 positions matching TRBD1. CDR3 size: 14 residues. Losses at the gene ends were 5 bases for V and 2 bases for J; bases not matched to a gene: 5. The germline V gene has CDR1 ENHRY and CDR2 SYGVKD. The CDR3 here is CAISNPGQAYEQYF. CDR3 DNA: TGTGCCATCAGTAATCCGGGACAGGCCTACGAGCAGTACTTC.

V and J are TRBV19 and TRBJ2-5; possible D gene TRBD1, 6 bases. Per germline, CDR1 LNHDA and CDR2 SQIVND (reference sequence). V gave up 4 bases and J gave up 5 bases, with 20 bases separating them. The CDR3 is 16 residues long. CDR3 amino acids: CASSKPEGVRSETQYF. The CDR3 DNA follows: TGTGCCAGTAGTAAGCCCGAGGGGGTAAGGTCGGAGACCCAGTACTTC.

This clone was seen once. This chain connects TRBV5-4 to TRBJ2-2, with TRBD1 identical over 8 bases. Germline loops: CDR1 SGHNT, CDR2 YYREEE (reference sequence). This CDR3 region has 19 residues. Trimming removed 4 bases from V and 0 bases from J; junction bases left unmatched: 14. The CDR3 region has the DNA TGTGCCAGCAGCCCTCCAATGACAGGGGACTCCCCGAACACCGGGGAGCTGTTTTTT. As protein: CASSPPMTGDSPNTGELFF.

The V gene is TRBV7-9, the J gene TRBJ1-2; D not certain. Trimming shortened V by 3 bases and J by 8 bases, and 10 bases separated the two germline ends. Germline lookup yields CDR1 SEHNR and CDR2 FQNEAQ (reference sequence). CDR3 length: 12 amino acids. CDR3 bases: TGTGCCAGCAGCTTGGCAGCAGGAGGCTACACCTTC. This codes for CASSLAAGGYTF.

The chain is built from TRBV7-2 and TRBJ1-2, with a weak D call TRBD1 (6 bases). Germline V gene sequence: CDR1 SGHTA, CDR2 FQGNSA. CDR3 size: 15 residues. The V and J ends lost 0 bases and 7 bases respectively, with 15 bases between them. The CDR3 coding sequence is TGTGCCAGCAGCTTAGCCCGGGGGGCAGGGGCTGGCTACACCTTC. This translates into CASSLARGAGAGYTF.

The chain is built from TRBV11-2 and TRBJ2-3, with D hard to call. CDR1 SGHAT and CDR2 FQNNGV come from the germline V gene. CDR3 length: 12 amino acids. The V end was cut by 2 bases, the J end by 6 bases, with 6 bases between. The CDR3 nucleotides read TGTGCCAGCAGCTTAAGTCGGGATACGCAGTATTTT. It specifies CASSLSRDTQYF.

This chain links TRBV5-1 with TRBJ2-5; 14 bases fit TRBD2. Germline V gives CDR1 SGHRS, CDR2 YFSETQ. V lost 5 bases and J lost 2; bases outside the gene matches: 8. The CDR3 is 17 amino acids. The DNA of the CDR3 is TGCGCCAGCAGGGCCGGGACTAGCGGGGGAGCTCAAGAGACCCAGTACTTC. This gives the protein CASRAGTSGGAQETQYF.

This clone was counted once. The chain couples TRBV18 to TRBJ1-6; no clear D gene. This CDR3 spans 13 amino acids. CDR1 and CDR2 from the germline V gene are KGHSH and LQKENI. Trimming cost V 6 bases and J 10 bases, with 13 bases left between them. CDR3 in amino acids: CASSPGPGSPLHF. The DNA of the CDR3 is TGTGCCAGCTCCCCAGGCCCGGGATCACCCCTCCACTTT. Together with reference TRBV18 and TRBJ1-6, the CDR3 gives the full variable domain: NAGVMQNPRHLVRRRGQEARLRCSPMKGHSHVYWYRQLPEEGLKFMVYLQKENIIDESGMPKERFSAEFPKEGPSILRIQQVVRGDSAAYFCASSPGPGSPLHFGNGTRLTVT.

The chain joins TRBV27 to TRBJ1-4; D gene unclear. Trimming stripped 7 bases from V and 0 bases from J, with 12 bases between. The V gene's germline CDR1 is MNHEY and CDR2 SMNVEV (reference sequence). This CDR3 has 15 residues. The CDR3 sequence is CASNPRGSTNEKLFF. CDR3 sequence (DNA): TGTGCCAGCAACCCGCGTGGTTCAACTAATGAAAAACTGTTTTTT. The full variable domain, its missing parts supplied by reference TRBV27 and TRBJ1-4, is EAQVTQNPRYLITVTGKKLTVTCSQNMNHEYMSWYRQDPGLGLRQIYYSMNVEVTDKGDVPEGYKVSRKEKRNFPLILESPSPNQTSLYFCASNPRGSTNEKLFFGSGTQLSVL.

This clone is a singleton in its sample. The chain employs TRBV29-1 and TRBJ1-2; tentative D call: TRBD1 (5 bases). Germline-derived CDR1 and CDR2 are SQVTM and ANQGSEA. The V end was cut by 3 bases, the J end by 3 bases, with 11 bases between. This CDR3 has 13 amino acids. CDR3 sequence: CSVDSAGHYGYTF. CDR3 sequence (DNA): TGCAGCGTTGATTCTGCAGGGCACTATGGCTACACCTTC.

The chain links TRBV5-4 to TRBJ1-1; D is perhaps TRBD1 (5 bases). From germline, CDR1 is SGHNT and CDR2 YYREEE (reference sequence). V was trimmed by 0 bases and J by 0 bases, leaving 6 bases between them. The CDR3 length is 14 residues. CDR3 residues: CASSLGTLNTEAFF. CDR3 coding DNA: TGTGCCAGCAGCTTGGGGACACTGAACACTGAAGCTTTCTTT.

The gene calls are TRBV2 and TRBJ1-1; D gene unclear. This CDR3 contains 12 residues. V was pared by 3 bases and J by 10 bases, with 12 bases between. Per germline, CDR1 SNHLY and CDR2 FYNNEI. The CDR3 region is CASSESGSSAFF. The CDR3 DNA follows: TGTGCCAGCAGTGAGTCAGGTAGTTCAGCTTTCTTT.

This clone has just one count. The CDR3 region is CASRGEETQYF. CDR3 sequence (DNA): TGCGCCAGCAGGGGCGAGGAGACCCAGTACTTC. The V gene is TRBV4-1, the J gene TRBJ2-5, with unresolved D. V lost 6 bases to trimming and J lost 5 bases, with 7 bases between them. The CDR3 sequence is 11 residues long. Germline CDR1 and CDR2: MGHRA and YSYEKL.

V and J are TRBV2 and TRBJ1-1, with D perhaps matching TRBD1 (5 bases). The CDR3 extends over 13 amino acids. Germline V lookup: CDR1 SNHLY, CDR2 FYNNEI. The ends were cut back, 6 bases at V and 2 bases at J, with 10 bases in the middle. The CDR3 here is CASSLTVNTEAFF. In nucleotides, the CDR3 is TGTGCCAGCAGCTTGACAGTTAACACTGAAGCTTTCTTT.

This clone was picked up a small number of times. The gene calls are TRBV4-2 and TRBJ1-1, with TRBD1 matching over 8 bases. Germline CDR1 is LGHNA and CDR2 is YNFKEQ. This CDR3 comprises 14 residues. Germline trimming cut 7 bases from V and 2 bases from J; bases unmatched to any gene: 6. As DNA, the CDR3 is TGTGCCAGCACTCGGACAGGGTTTAACACTGAAGCTTTCTTT. It encodes CASTRTGFNTEAFF.

This chain connects TRBV21-1 to TRBJ2-7; the DNA was not compared with TRBD1, the D call given in the table. TRBV21-1 is recorded as a pseudogene. The CDR3 contains 13 residues. The CDR3 DNA is TGTGCCAGCAGCAAAGGGCAAGACTACGAGCAGTACTTC. This sequence encodes CASSKGQDYEQYF.

The V call is TRBV7-3, the J call TRBJ1-1; TRBD1 is a possible D gene (5 bases). Per the germline V gene, CDR1 is SGHTA and CDR2 is FQGTGA. V was trimmed by 2 bases and J by 2 bases, leaving 12 bases between them. The CDR3 contains 15 residues. CDR3 nucleotide sequence: TGTGCCAGCAGCTTAGACGCCGACAGAAACACTGAAGCTTTCTTT. Translating it yields CASSLDADRNTEAFF. The full variable domain, its missing parts supplied by reference TRBV7-3 and TRBJ1-1, is GAGVSQTPSNKVTEKGKYVELRCDPISGHTALYWYRQSLGQGPEFLIYFQGTGAADDSGLPNDRFFAVRPEGSVSTLKIQRTERGDSAVYLCASSLDADRNTEAFFGQGTRLTVV.